The clone carrying this TCR beta chain was found many times. Its antigen is not known. The data are from a study of T-cell reconstitution after alpha-beta-depleted transplantation in children. The study, taken as a whole, reports: As was reported, about two months after transplant, alpha-beta T cells came from several hundred expanded graft clones. Among T cells one year after transplant, newly produced cells accounted for most counts and diversity.

Using unique molecular identifiers, the investigators prepared the TCRbeta library. TCRdb reprocessed the PCR reads via MiXCR and lists one record per CDR3 protein. This repertoire shows about 16,000 distinct CDR3 sequences, around 8.3% found once; its top ten account for approximately 34%. This receptor was identified in a boy younger than two who had a stem cell transplant for Wiskott-Aldrich syndrome, so the T cells may come from the graft donor. Sequenced here: PBMCs, mostly from graft donor cells, sampled 60 days after TCRalphabeta/CD19-depleted stem cell transplant.

The CDR3 DNA is TGCAGTGCTAGAGATCCGGACAGGGGGGCCGGGGAGCTGTTTTTT. As protein: CSARDPDRGAGELFF. The gene calls are TRBV20-1 and TRBJ2-2; 10 bases are a match to TRBD1. V dropped 0 bases and J dropped 6; count of bases not matched to a gene: 4. Germline V CDR1 and CDR2: DFQATT, SNEGSKA (reference sequence). The CDR3 is 15 residues long.